This entry describes one T cell receptor (beta chain). There are 17 residues in the CDR3. V lost 5 bases and J lost 0; bases outside the gene matches: 10. The germline CDR1 and CDR2 sequences are SGHKS and YYEKEE (reference sequence). The sample originates from a study of cytomegalovirus exposure and HLA in healthy donors. Primers included in the PCR were 60 Vbeta and 13 Jbeta primers. Method: immunoSEQ multiplex PCR; TCRdb's copy keeps in-frame clones and lacks some. The sample holds around 140,000 clones, roughly 85% seen once. What was sequenced was PBMCs. The clonotype originates from a middle-aged man in good health and CMV-seronegative. This chain links TRBV5-5 with TRBJ1-3; 8 nucleotides align to TRBD1. The CDR3 loop reads CASSYLGTGLSGNTIYF. CDR3 nucleotides: TGTGCCAGCAGTTACCTTGGGACAGGACTCTCTGGAAACACCATATATTTT.